The sample holds a few counts of the clone carrying this TCR beta chain. Arm-PCR of CDR3 regions with iRepertoire HTBI primers generated TCR beta libraries. Authors' analysis steps: The samples yielded approximately 62 TRBV and 14 to 15 TRBJ segments. TCRdb redid the calling of the multiplex PCR reads with MiXCR, one entry per CDR3 protein. The V and J calls reflect TCRdb's pipeline rather than the authors' work. This sample has 300,000 to 400,000 distinct CDR3 sequences; roughly a sixth occur once, and the top ten carry 22%. The sample is drawn from a study of regulatory T cells in long-lasting Graves disease. Study-wide context: Antithyroid drugs had been taken under 3 months by newly diagnosed Graves' patients.

This CDR3 is built from 13 residues. Trimming took off 3 bases at V and 7 bases at J, with 12 bases between the two ends. The V gene's germline CDR1 is WNHNN and CDR2 SYGVQD (reference sequence). Time point denoted: newly diagnosed GD, antithyroid drugs for less than 3 months. RNA isolated from PBMCs was used to make the TCR library. It was an endocrinology department in Xi'an, China, that provided the patients. The chain uses TRBV10-1 and TRBJ1-2; maybe TRBD1 (5 bases). The sample was peripheral blood mononuclear cells (PBMCs), taken at new diagnosis, from a patient treated with antithyroid drugs. This TCR was recovered from a female donor with Graves disease. CDR3: CASSETGWSGYTF. DNA for the CDR3: TGCGCCAGCAGTGAAACAGGTTGGAGTGGCTACACCTTC.